Sequencing of this T cell receptor (beta chain) was carried out in a study of T cell responses to AZD1222 COVID-19 vaccine. CDR1 KGHSH and CDR2 LQKENI come from the germline V gene. Germline trimming cut 5 bases from V and 10 bases from J; bases unmatched to any gene: 1. The CDR3 totals 11 residues. Some clones are missing from TCRdb's copy, which holds only in-frame ones; the method was immunoSEQ multiplex PCR. Of over 130,000 clones in the sample, 91% were seen once. The specimen was peripheral blood, collected 28 days after the second dose of the MenACWY control vaccine. The chain employs TRBV18 and TRBJ2-1, with 8 bases matching TRBD2. The receptor was isolated from an adult who received the MenACWY meningococcal vaccine as a control. CDR3 residues: CASSVAGEQFF. The CDR3 nucleotides read TGTGCCAGCTCAGTAGCGGGGGAGCAGTTCTTC.